Listed below are T cell receptor beta chains from one sample, sequenced in a study of blood T cells in healthy people across ages. TCRdb used MiXCR to reprocess the 5' RACE reads, holding one entry per CDR3 protein. The sample has hundreds of thousands of distinct CDR3 sequences, about 42% seen once; the top ten hold 20%. The sample taken for sequencing was blood. All receptors come from a woman in her sixties in good health. The CDR3 runs from the conserved cysteine through the conserved F or W. The order of the fields is V gene, D gene, J gene, CDR3 protein. A D gene is named only where the DNA matches it firmly.

TRBV20-1	-	TRBJ1-1	CSASRRGWTEAFF
TRBV9	TRBD2	TRBJ2-5	CASSAGLAGSIETQYF
TRBV6-2/TRBV6-3	TRBD2	TRBJ2-2	CASSLAGRPGELFF
TRBV28	-	TRBJ2-5	CASSPPLRGETQYF
TRBV12-3/TRBV12-4	TRBD1	TRBJ1-1	CASNLDRGGTEAFF
TRBV9	TRBD1	TRBJ2-1	CASSARAGTGGHEQFF
TRBV9	-	TRBJ2-3	CASSVVGGRNTDTQYF
TRBV5-1	TRBD2	TRBJ2-1	CASSRIGTTHNEQFF
TRBV2	TRBD2	TRBJ2-3	CASSDLLAGAADTQYF
TRBV20-1	-	TRBJ1-1	CSGRTANTEAFF
TRBV20-1	-	TRBJ2-1	CSATGTPPWDNEQFF
TRBV20-1	-	TRBJ2-7	CSATLGPPTEQYF
TRBV30	TRBD1	TRBJ2-2	CAWTGQGLSGELFF
TRBV25-1	-	TRBJ1-5	CASSGGSRVQPQHF
TRBV7-3	-	TRBJ2-3	CASSLLEQPTDTQYF
TRBV6-2/TRBV6-3	TRBD2	TRBJ2-1	CASSSDSGRAPYEQFF
TRBV3-1	TRBD2	TRBJ2-5	CASSQGTSGQGTQYF
TRBV28	-	TRBJ2-7	CASSLWVQEQYF
TRBV15	-	TRBJ2-7	CATGPGQLYEQYF
TRBV7-2	-	TRBJ2-3	CASSLAVSITTDTQYF
TRBV28	TRBD1	TRBJ2-1	CASSSGQGIYNEQFF
TRBV2	-	TRBJ2-7	CASLQDSYEQYF